The present T cell receptor (beta chain) was sequenced within a study of untreated major depressive disorder. The V segment lost 0 bases and the J segment 6 bases; nucleotides outside the gene matches: 6. This CDR3 is 15 amino acids long. Germline V gives CDR1 SGHTA, CDR2 FQGNSA. Sequencing used immunoSEQ multiplex PCR; TCRdb keeps in-frame clones, though not all of them. The repertoire holds some 21,000 clones, with about nine tenths as singletons. This chain links TRBV7-2 with TRBJ1-2; 8 positions match TRBD1. The TCR was taken from a woman aged 40 to 49 in good health. The specimen was CD4+ T cells from PBMCs. CDR3 nucleotide sequence: TGTGCCAGCAGCTTAGCGGTAGGACAGGGTCATGGCTACACCTTC. It translates to CASSLAVGQGHGYTF.